Listed here are 31 T cell receptor beta chains from one sample, sequenced in a study of early T cells in non-severe SARS-CoV-2 infection. One entry per CDR3 protein results from TCRdb running MiXCR on the 5' RACE reads. The data hold about 64,000 distinct CDR3 sequences, with less than 20% observed a single time. The specimen was whole blood, collected at baseline. These receptors all come from an adult who was a healthcare worker with PCR-confirmed SARS-CoV-2 infection or an uninfected control (not recorded which).

The chain carries TRBV12-3 or TRBV12-4 and TRBJ2-1; 10 bases align to TRBD2. Unmatched junction bases numbered 10, after V lost 8 bases and J lost 9 bases. The CDR3 sequence is 14 residues long. CDR3 nucleotides: TGTGCCAGCTACTTTGGGCTAGCGGGAGTTGAGCAGTTCTTC. Translated: CASYFGLAGVEQFF.

This clonotype came up many times. This chain joins TRBV20-1 and TRBJ1-3, with 9 bases aligning to TRBD1. This CDR3 comprises 15 residues. Germline CDR1 reads DFQATT; CDR2 reads SNEGSKA (reference sequence). The V and J ends lost 5 bases and 2 bases, in that order; junction bases with no gene match: 7. The CDR3 DNA reads TGCAGTGCTTTGCCGGGGACAGGGCCTGGAAACACCATATATTTT. This gives the protein CSALPGTGPGNTIYF.

This clonotype was seen a few times. The V and J genes are TRBV2 and TRBJ2-5; possible D gene TRBD1, 6 bases. Germline loops: CDR1 SNHLY, CDR2 FYNNEI. The CDR3 length is 13 residues. V was pared by 7 bases and J by 2 bases, with 11 bases between. The CDR3 is CASKRDTQETQYF. For the CDR3, the DNA is TGTGCCAGCAAAAGGGACACTCAAGAGACCCAGTACTTC.

The J gene is TRBJ2-7, the V gene TRBV27; a weak D match, TRBD1 (5 bases). Germline CDR1 is MNHEY and CDR2 is SMNVEV (reference sequence). This CDR3 region has 14 residues. V lost 5 bases and J 0 bases, leaving 11 bases between the germline ends. The CDR3 sequence is CASSTRGFSYEQYF. The DNA of the CDR3 is TGTGCCAGCAGTACAAGGGGATTCTCCTACGAGCAGTACTTC.

This clonotype was picked up a small number of times. CDR3 in DNA: TGTGCCAGCAGTGCCGGGACAGGGGAGTCTCAGCCCCAGCATTTT. It specifies CASSAGTGESQPQHF. The V gene is TRBV12-3 or TRBV12-4, the J gene TRBJ1-5; 10 bases match TRBD1. This CDR3 is built from 15 residues. Trimming cost V 5 bases and J 6 bases; bases outside gene matches: 7.

The V call is TRBV6-5, the J call TRBJ1-2; D remains ambiguous. Per germline, CDR1 MNHEY and CDR2 SVGAGI. V was cut by 5 bases and J by 6 bases, with 13 bases left in between. The CDR3 extends over 13 amino acids. CDR3 sequence reads: CASSRDGMDGYTF. CDR3 bases: TGTGCCAGCAGTCGCGATGGGATGGATGGCTACACCTTC.

This clonotype occurred a few times. The chain links TRBV5-4 to TRBJ2-3; 10 bases are shared with TRBD2. Losses at the gene ends were 4 bases for V and 3 bases for J; bases not matched to a gene: 8. CDR1 SGHNT and CDR2 YYREEE come from the germline V gene (reference sequence). This CDR3 is 16 amino acids long. CDR3 protein: CASSHGLAGETDTQYF. CDR3 DNA sequence: TGTGCCAGCAGCCACGGTCTAGCGGGAGAGACAGATACGCAGTATTTT.

Only a few counts were recorded for this clonotype. The rearrangement uses TRBV5-6 and TRBJ2-1; 12 nucleotides line up with TRBD2. Looked up from germline, CDR1 is SGHDT and CDR2 is YYEEEE. V shed 7 bases, J shed 8 bases, and the junction held 4 bases outside the gene matches. CDR3 length equals 13 residues. CDR3 nucleotide sequence: TGTGCCAGCGGGACTAGCGGGCGGGATGAGCAGTTCTTC. Translation: CASGTSGRDEQFF. Full variable domain (outside the CDR3, taken from reference TRBV5-6 and TRBJ2-1): DAGVTQSPTHLIKTRGQQVTLRCSPKSGHDTVSWYQQALGQGPQFIFQYYEEEERQRGNFPDRFSGHQFPNYSSELNVNALLLGDSALYLCASGTSGRDEQFFGPGTRLTVL.

This clonotype was recorded a few times. The V and J genes are TRBV16 and TRBJ2-7, with D maybe TRBD1 (6 bases). Germline CDR1 KGHSY, CDR2 FQNENV. The CDR3 runs 15 residues. Trimming removed 3 bases at V and 0 bases at J, with 12 bases between. For the CDR3, the DNA is TGTGCCAGCAGCCATGGGCACAGGGACTCCTACGAGCAGTACTTC. Translation: CASSHGHRDSYEQYF.

This rearrangement joins TRBV6-1 to TRBJ2-1; maybe TRBD1 (7 bases). The CDR3 covers 15 residues. V lost 8 bases and J lost 4, with 18 bases in between. From germline, CDR1 is MNHNS and CDR2 SASEGT. Here the CDR3 DNA reads TGTGCCAGCGTACAGAACAGGGGAGGATACAATGAGCAGTTCTTC. Protein sequence: CASVQNRGGYNEQFF.

The table lists this clonotype with a few counts. V gene TRBV12-3 or TRBV12-4 combines with J gene TRBJ2-4; possibly TRBD2 for D (6 bases). V was pared by 0 bases and J by 0 bases, with 6 bases between. The CDR3 spans 15 residues. CDR3 sequence (DNA): TGTGCCAGCAGTTTAGCGGGACTAGCCAAAAACATTCAGTACTTC. This encodes CASSLAGLAKNIQYF.

This clonotype was recorded at least ten times. The chain has TRBV5-4 and TRBJ2-1; no firm D call. CDR1 is SGHNT and CDR2 is YYREEE in the germline V gene (reference sequence). The germline V and J ends were trimmed by 0 bases and 6 bases, with 13 bases remaining between them. The CDR3 loop spans 15 amino acids. CDR3 DNA: TGTGCCAGCAGCTTGGTGGGTGCCCGGACCAATGAGCAGTTCTTC. Translation gives CASSLVGARTNEQFF.

This clonotype was seen repeatedly, ten times or more. The rearrangement links TRBV19 to TRBJ1-2; D possibly corresponds to TRBD1 (6 bases). V was clipped by 7 bases and J by 3 bases, with 15 bases between them. This CDR3 has 14 amino acids. Germline loops: CDR1 LNHDA, CDR2 SQIVND (reference sequence). The DNA for the CDR3 is TGTGCCAGTATGGAGCTCCGACAGGACTATGGCTACACCTTC. Its protein is CASMELRQDYGYTF. Full variable domain (outside the CDR3, taken from reference TRBV19 and TRBJ1-2): DGGITQSPKYLFRKEGQNVTLSCEQNLNHDAMYWYRQDPGQGLRLIYYSQIVNDFQKGDIAEGYSVSREKKESFPLTVTSAQKNPTAFYLCASMELRQDYGYTFGSGTRLTVV.

This clonotype came up a few times. This chain links TRBV2 with TRBJ2-5; D gene ambiguous. Germline V gene data show CDR1 as SNHLY and CDR2 as FYNNEI. V was clipped by 2 bases and J by 0 bases, with 1 base between them. The CDR3 extends over 12 amino acids. The CDR3 reads CASSEYQETQYF. CDR3 DNA sequence: TGTGCCAGCAGTGAATACCAAGAGACCCAGTACTTC.

This clonotype was recorded a few times. This chain joins TRBV6-6 and TRBJ2-7; 7 bases agree with TRBD1. Germline loops: CDR1 MNHNY, CDR2 SVGAGI (reference sequence). V shed 0 bases, J shed 1 base, and the junction held 3 bases outside the gene matches. This CDR3 has 15 amino acids. The CDR3 protein is CASSYSGGGSYEQYF. CDR3 nucleotide sequence: TGTGCCAGCAGTTACTCAGGGGGCGGTTCCTACGAGCAGTACTTC.

V gene TRBV7-2 combines with J gene TRBJ1-4, with D possibly TRBD1 on 5 matching bases. This CDR3 has 13 residues. Germline V gene sequence: CDR1 SGHTA, CDR2 FQGNSA. Trimming shortened V by 11 bases and J by 1 base, and 11 bases separated the two germline ends. This CDR3 is CASGRGTNEKLFF. CDR3 in DNA: TGTGCCTCGGGGAGGGGAACTAATGAAAAACTGTTTTTT.

A few counts support this clonotype. The chain uses TRBV5-1 and TRBJ2-2; 9 nucleotides match TRBD1. J lost 5 bases, V lost 2 bases, and 4 bases had no gene match. Germline values: CDR1 SGHRS, CDR2 YFSETQ. The CDR3 sequence is 15 residues long. DNA of the CDR3: TGCGCCAGCAGCTTAAAGACAGGGGGAACCGGGGAGCTGTTTTTT. This gives the protein CASSLKTGGTGELFF.

The rearrangement links TRBV2 to TRBJ1-1; 10 bases fit TRBD1. The V gene end was trimmed by 7 bases and the J gene end by 4 bases; junction bases not matched to a gene: 6. Per the germline V gene, CDR1 is SNHLY and CDR2 is FYNNEI. The CDR3 extends over 14 amino acids. The CDR3 nucleotides are TGTGCCAGCACATTGGACAGGGGGGGCACTGAAGCTTTCTTT. It specifies CASTLDRGGTEAFF. Drawing the rest from reference TRBV2 and TRBJ1-1, the complete variable domain is EPEVTQTPSHQVTQMGQEVILRCVPISNHLYFYWYRQILGQKVEFLVSFYNNEISEKSEIFDDQFSVERPDGSNFTLKIRSTKLEDSAMYFCASTLDRGGTEAFFGQGTRLTVV.

The V call is TRBV7-7, the J call TRBJ2-3; TRBD2 matches 10 bases. This CDR3 is 16 amino acids long. The junction had 6 bases not matched to a gene; V was cut back by 5 bases and J by 1 base. Germline V gives CDR1 SSHAT, CDR2 FNYEAQ (reference sequence). CDR3 DNA sequence: TGTGCCAGCAGCCGAGGGACTAGCGTTGGCACAGATACGCAGTATTTT. Translation: CASSRGTSVGTDTQYF.

This chain joins TRBV12-3 or TRBV12-4 and TRBJ1-3; D might be TRBD1 (5 bases). Trimming removed 7 bases at V and 4 bases at J, with 20 bases between. This CDR3 has 16 amino acids. The CDR3 sequence: CASNLRRGEIGNTIYF. CDR3 nucleotide sequence: TGTGCCAGCAACTTGCGAAGAGGGGAGATAGGAAACACCATATATTTT.

The sample holds many counts of this clonotype. The chain employs TRBV12-3 or TRBV12-4 and TRBJ2-7; 9 bases are shared with TRBD1. V was clipped by 4 bases and J by 1 base; unmatched bases: 8. The CDR3 totals 16 residues. In DNA, the CDR3 is TGTGCCAGCAGTTCATCCGGGACAGGGCCTTCCTACGAGCAGTACTTC. Translation gives CASSSSGTGPSYEQYF.

This clonotype counts as medium-sized (0.01 to 0.1%). J is TRBJ1-1 and V is TRBV7-6, with D unclear. Between the trimmed V and J ends, which lost 0 bases and 1 base, there was a span of 3 bases. CDR1 and CDR2 (germline): SGHVS, FNYEAQ. This CDR3 region has 13 residues. CDR3 sequence (DNA): TGTGCCAGCAGCTTAGCGAGGAACACTGAAGCTTTCTTT. Its translation is CASSLARNTEAFF.

The chain recombines TRBV6-1 with TRBJ2-3, with TRBD2 matching 8 bases. Germline V CDR1 and CDR2: MNHNS, SASEGT. The CDR3 loop spans 15 amino acids. V shed 4 bases, J shed 4 bases, and the junction held 7 bases outside the gene matches. The CDR3 protein is CASSGRSSGADTQYF. The CDR3 DNA reads as TGTGCCAGCAGTGGCCGGAGTAGCGGGGCAGATACGCAGTATTTT.

This chain uses TRBV6-2 or TRBV6-3 with TRBJ2-5; TRBD1 agrees at 7 bases. The CDR3 extends over 14 amino acids. Germline CDR1 MNHEY, CDR2 SVGEGT. The V gene end was trimmed by 4 bases and the J gene end by 5 bases; junction bases not matched to a gene: 7. The CDR3 nucleotides read TGTGCCAGCAGTTCCGAGGACAGGACCGAGACCCAGTACTTC. As protein: CASSSEDRTETQYF.

This clonotype showed up just a few times. The gene calls are TRBV11-2 and TRBJ2-5, with D unresolved. Per germline, CDR1 SGHAT and CDR2 FQNNGV. V lost 5 bases and J 7 bases, leaving 14 bases between the germline ends. CDR3 length: 13 amino acids. The CDR3, as DNA: TGTGCCAGCAGCCCCCTAGGAGCCGGGACCCAGTACTTC. It is translated as CASSPLGAGTQYF.

The chain combines TRBV6-1 with TRBJ2-7; perhaps TRBD1 as D (5 bases). The germline gives CDR1 MNHNS, CDR2 SASEGT. V was pared by 7 bases and J by 2 bases, with 12 bases between. This CDR3 is built from 13 residues. This chain's CDR3 is CASTQTGTYEQYF. The CDR3 nucleotides are TGTGCCAGCACCCAAACAGGAACCTACGAGCAGTACTTC.

This clonotype has a count of ten or more. The chain couples TRBV5-4 to TRBJ2-2, with TRBD2 identical over 13 bases. V lost 4 bases to trimming and J lost 6 bases; unmatched junction nucleotides: 6. The CDR3 has 16 residues. Germline-derived CDR1 and CDR2 are SGHNT and YYREEE (reference sequence). In nucleotides, the CDR3 is TGTGCCAGCAGCCAACTAGCGGGGGGGCCCCCCGGGGAGCTGTTTTTT. This encodes CASSQLAGGPPGELFF.

This clonotype was seen only a few times. The chain links TRBV11-2 to TRBJ2-3; D not certain. CDR3 length: 13 amino acids. Trimming left V 1 base short and J 9 bases short, with 11 bases between. Germline V lookup: CDR1 SGHAT, CDR2 FQNNGV. CDR3 loop: CASSLGSSGTQYF. CDR3 nucleotide sequence: TGTGCCAGCAGCTTAGGGTCCTCCGGAACGCAGTATTTT.

The rearrangement joins TRBV7-9 to TRBJ1-4; D gene uncertain. Germline values: CDR1 SEHNR, CDR2 FQNEAQ (reference sequence). Between the trimmed V and J ends, which lost 5 bases and 4 bases, there was a span of 5 bases. The CDR3 length is 12 residues. The CDR3 nucleotides are TGTGCCAGCAGCGGACTTAATGAAAAACTGTTTTTT. Residues: CASSGLNEKLFF. The entire variable domain, with the rest obtained from reference TRBV7-9 and TRBJ1-4, is as follows: DTGVSQNPRHKITKRGQNVTFRCDPISEHNRLYWYRQTLGQGPEFLTYFQNEAQLEKSRLLSDRFSAERPKGSFSTLEIQRTEQGDSAMYLCASSGLNEKLFFGSGTQLSVL.

This clonotype was counted a few times. The CDR3 sequence is CASSSLRRRPYEQYF. The CDR3 bases are TGTGCCAGCAGTTCCCTGAGGAGGCGACCCTACGAGCAGTACTTC. V usage is TRBV6-6 and J usage is TRBJ2-7; D might be TRBD2 (5 bases). With 4 bases removed from V and 2 bases from J, the gap between germline ends came to 15 bases. Germline V lookup: CDR1 MNHNY, CDR2 SVGAGI (reference sequence). The CDR3 is 15 amino acids.

The V call is TRBV11-2, the J call TRBJ2-7; possibly TRBD2 for D (6 bases). Trimming stripped 5 bases from V and 3 bases from J, with 20 bases between. Germline lookup yields CDR1 SGHAT and CDR2 FQNNGV. The CDR3 covers 16 residues. The CDR3 loop is CASSGRRDGKYYEQYF. The DNA of the CDR3 is TGTGCCAGCAGCGGTAGGAGGGACGGGAAGTACTACGAGCAGTACTTC.